The 20 T cell receptor beta chains below all came from one sample that was sequenced in a study of lymphopenia after photon versus proton radiotherapy (dated by TCRdb to about 2019). The library was built by means of the immunoSEQ multiplex PCR assay. Not all clones reach the TCRdb copy of this immuneACCESS table, which keeps in-frame sequences only. Checked studies attribute under half of the gap to unresolved V genes and leave the rest unexplained. Here the sample has under 20,000 clones; under 95% occur a single time. The ten largest clones take up roughly 6.1% of the sample. The specimen was peripheral blood, collected from a patient treated with photon-based radiotherapy. The origin of the receptors is a man in his 60s with pancreatic cancer.

V gene TRBV11-3 combines with J gene TRBJ2-5; D not resolved. CDR1 SGHNT and CDR2 YENEEA come from the germline V gene. Trimming took 5 bases from V and 4 from J, leaving 11 bases between them. This CDR3 has 13 residues. CDR3 coding DNA: TGTGCCAGCAGCCCATTTCAAGGAGAGACCCAGTACTTC. It encodes CASSPFQGETQYF.

This sequence joins TRBV5-4 and TRBJ1-5; D may be TRBD1 (5 bases). The CDR3 runs to 14 residues. CDR1 is SGHNT, CDR2 YYREEE, per germline (reference sequence). With 0 bases removed from V and 4 bases from J, the gap between germline ends came to 8 bases. For the CDR3, the DNA is TGTGCCAGCAGCTTGGCGGGGCCTAATCAGCCCCAGCATTTT. This gives the protein CASSLAGPNQPQHF.

The rearrangement uses TRBV7-8 and TRBJ2-1; possibly TRBD2 for D (5 bases). Trimming stripped 2 bases from V and 9 bases from J, with 17 bases between. From germline, CDR1 is SGHVS and CDR2 FQNEAQ. The CDR3 covers 15 residues. The chain's CDR3 is CASSLPGNWVGEQFF. CDR3 sequence (DNA): TGTGCCAGCAGCTTACCGGGGAACTGGGTCGGTGAGCAGTTCTTC.

The rearrangement links TRBV14 to TRBJ1-4; 9 bases fit TRBD1. J lost 6 bases, V lost 2 bases, and 13 bases had no gene match. CDR1 SGHDN and CDR2 FVKESK come from the germline V gene. The CDR3 has 18 residues. CDR3 sequence (DNA): TGTGCCAGCAGCCAAACTGGACAGGGGTTCGGCAGGGATGAAAAACTGTTTTTT. Encoded protein: CASSQTGQGFGRDEKLFF.

This sequence joins TRBV6-5 and TRBJ1-1; the D gene is possibly TRBD1 (5 bases). The CDR3 contains 14 residues. Per germline, CDR1 MNHEY and CDR2 SVGAGI. V was trimmed by 2 bases and J by 2 bases, leaving 9 bases between them. CDR3 DNA sequence: TGTGCCAGCAGTTACCTCGACAGCAACACTGAAGCTTTCTTT. Amino acids: CASSYLDSNTEAFF.

The rearrangement uses TRBV6-1 and TRBJ1-1; D possibly corresponds to TRBD1 (6 bases). The germline V and J ends were trimmed by 5 bases and 2 bases, with 15 bases remaining between them. The CDR3 contains 15 residues. CDR1 and CDR2 (germline): MNHNS, SASEGT. As DNA, the CDR3 is TGTGCCAGCAGTCCTCACCGACAGGTCAACACTGAAGCTTTCTTT. Translating gives CASSPHRQVNTEAFF.

The chain's CDR3 is CASEGRNYEQYF. The CDR3 coding sequence is TGTGCCAGCGAGGGACGGAACTACGAGCAGTACTTC. The chain combines TRBV6-5 with TRBJ2-7; D is possibly TRBD1 or TRBD2 (5 bases each). The germline V gene has CDR1 MNHEY and CDR2 SVGAGI. The CDR3 is 12 residues long. V lost 8 bases, J lost 3 bases, and 11 bases lay in between.

This clone was seen only a few times. V usage is TRBV7-3 and J usage is TRBJ1-1, with a possible D match to TRBD1 (6 bases). The CDR3 runs to 14 residues. Trimming pared 3 bases from V and 1 base from J, leaving 9 bases between. Germline V gives CDR1 SGHTA, CDR2 FQGTGA. CDR3 nucleotides: TGTGCCAGCAGCTTCACAGGGAAGAACACTGAAGCTTTCTTT. Protein product: CASSFTGKNTEAFF. The whole variable domain, remainder taken from reference TRBV7-3 and TRBJ1-1, is GAGVSQTPSNKVTEKGKYVELRCDPISGHTALYWYRQSLGQGPEFLIYFQGTGAADDSGLPNDRFFAVRPEGSVSTLKIQRTERGDSAVYLCASSFTGKNTEAFFGQGTRLTVV.

This chain uses TRBV30 with TRBJ2-3, with D perhaps TRBD2 (6 bases). Germline V CDR1 and CDR2: GTSNPN, SVGIG (reference sequence). The V and J ends lost 0 bases and 3 bases respectively, with 10 bases between them. This CDR3 spans 14 amino acids. The chain's CDR3 is CAWSVLRGTDTQYF. CDR3 nucleotides: TGTGCCTGGAGTGTACTGCGGGGTACAGATACGCAGTATTTT.

This clone was counted a single time. This rearrangement joins TRBV7-2 to TRBJ2-5; 11 bases map to TRBD2. The CDR3 contains 19 residues. Germline V lookup: CDR1 SGHTA, CDR2 FQGNSA. V shed 2 bases, J shed 4 bases, and the junction held 15 bases outside the gene matches. The CDR3: CASSLFGGLAGGFGETQYF. Here the CDR3 DNA reads TGTGCCAGCAGCTTATTCGGTGGGCTAGCGGGGGGATTTGGAGAGACCCAGTACTTC.

The chain couples TRBV6-5 to TRBJ1-6; no firm D call. The germline CDR1 and CDR2 sequences are MNHEY and SVGAGI. V was cut by 6 bases and J by 7 bases, with 16 bases left in between. The CDR3 is 15 residues long. CDR3 nucleotides: TGTGCCAGCAGAGCCCGTGGCAGGCAGAATTCACCCCTCCACTTT. It is translated as CASRARGRQNSPLHF.

The V and J genes are TRBV5-4 and TRBJ1-1; D perhaps matches TRBD1 (6 bases). Trimming left V 2 bases short and J 5 bases short, with 16 bases between. Germline V gene data show CDR1 as SGHNT and CDR2 as YYREEE (reference sequence). The CDR3 spans 15 residues. As DNA, the CDR3 is TGTGCCAGCAGCTTTAATAGGGGGTCGGGAACTGAAGCTTTCTTT. It yields the protein CASSFNRGSGTEAFF.

The V call is TRBV12-5, the J call TRBJ1-2, with D perhaps matching TRBD1 (5 bases). With 6 bases removed from V and 4 bases from J, the gap between germline ends came to 12 bases. Germline CDR1 is LGHNT and CDR2 is FRNRAP. This CDR3 comprises 13 residues. The CDR3 reads CASGAGGAYGYTF. CDR3 bases: TGTGCTAGTGGGGCTGGGGGAGCCTATGGCTACACCTTC.

The chain employs TRBV9 and TRBJ2-5, with D possibly being TRBD1 or TRBD2 (5 bases each). The CDR3 loop spans 13 amino acids. The germline CDR1 and CDR2 sequences are SGDLS and YYNGEE. Trimming cost V 1 base and J 4 bases, with 8 bases left between them. The DNA of the CDR3 is TGTGCCAGCAGCGTAAGTGGGGGAGAGACCCAGTACTTC. It codes for CASSVSGGETQYF.

The chain couples TRBV5-6 to TRBJ1-4; D is perhaps TRBD1 (6 bases). The germline CDR1 and CDR2 sequences are SGHDT and YYEEEE. This CDR3 is 17 amino acids long. V was cut by 0 bases and J by 7 bases, with 19 bases left in between. In DNA, the CDR3 is TGTGCCAGCAGCTTGGCAACAGGGTTTCGGTCTTCTGAAAAACTGTTTTTT. Its translation is CASSLATGFRSSEKLFF.

The CDR3: CASTTKNTGELFF. CDR3 DNA: TGTGCCAGCACGACTAAAAACACCGGGGAGCTGTTTTTT. The chain recombines TRBV7-9 with TRBJ2-2; a possible D gene is TRBD2 (5 bases). This CDR3 has 13 residues. Trimming shortened V by 7 bases and J by 2 bases, and 8 bases separated the two germline ends. The germline gives CDR1 SEHNR, CDR2 FQNEAQ (reference sequence).

V usage is TRBV5-6 and J usage is TRBJ2-2; D call uncertain. In germline, CDR1 is SGHDT, CDR2 YYEEEE. V lost 6 bases to trimming and J lost 1 base, with 7 bases between them. This CDR3 has 13 residues. In DNA, the CDR3 is TGTGCCAGCACCCCAGGGAACACCGGGGAGCTGTTTTTT. It encodes CASTPGNTGELFF.

The chain employs TRBV19 and TRBJ2-7; 8 bases map to TRBD1. The V gene end was trimmed by 4 bases and the J gene end by 1 base; junction bases not matched to a gene: 6. This CDR3 region has 15 residues. Germline CDR1 reads LNHDA; CDR2 reads SQIVND (reference sequence). The CDR3 DNA reads TGTGCCAGTAGTAAGGGACAGGCCCCTTCCTACGAGCAGTACTTC. Protein sequence: CASSKGQAPSYEQYF.

This sequence joins TRBV19 and TRBJ2-1; TRBD1 is a possible D gene (5 bases). V was trimmed by 3 bases and J by 3 bases, leaving 6 bases between them. This CDR3 has 13 residues. Germline V gene sequence: CDR1 LNHDA, CDR2 SQIVND (reference sequence). DNA for the CDR3: TGTGCCAGTAGTATGACAGTCTACAATGAGCAGTTCTTC. Translated, it gives CASSMTVYNEQFF.

Turning to this clone: At the DNA level, this CDR3 is encoded by other sequences in the same sample as well. The chain joins TRBV27 to TRBJ1-2, with 7 bases identical to TRBD1. Germline V gives CDR1 MNHEY, CDR2 SMNVEV (reference sequence). V gave up 4 bases and J gave up 14 bases; unmatched junction bases: 16. This CDR3 contains 14 residues. The CDR3 is CASSSKNRDRNYTF. The CDR3, as DNA: TGTGCCAGCAGTTCGAAAAATCGGGACAGAAACTATACCTTC.